This passage covers 11 T cell receptor beta chains from one sample sequenced in a study of blood T cell repertoires in COVID-19. Produced via immunoSEQ multiplex PCR; TCRdb's table is partial and in-frame only. Of more than 110,000 clones in the sample, about 87% were seen once. Sequencing was performed on peripheral blood. These receptors were obtained from a middle-aged woman with acute or convalescent COVID-19.

V usage is TRBV5-8 and J usage is TRBJ1-4; 7 nucleotides match TRBD1. The CDR3 is 14 amino acids. Unmatched junction bases numbered 1, after V lost 1 base and J lost 4 bases. CDR1 and CDR2 from the germline V gene are SGHTS and YDEGEE. The CDR3 DNA reads TGTGCCAGCAGCTTGAGGGACAGTAATGAAAAACTGTTTTTT. Protein product: CASSLRDSNEKLFF.

The chain recombines TRBV5-1 with TRBJ1-2, with D perhaps TRBD1 (6 bases). The CDR3 spans 15 residues. V was clipped by 4 bases and J by 8 bases, with 21 bases between them. In germline, CDR1 is SGHRS, CDR2 YFSETQ. The CDR3 protein is CASSGHNRDERGYTF. CDR3 nucleotide sequence: TGCGCCAGCAGCGGACACAACAGGGACGAGAGGGGCTACACCTTC.

Concerning this clone: Other DNA sequences in this specimen translate into the identical CDR3. The chain joins TRBV27 to TRBJ2-7; maybe TRBD1 (5 bases). The CDR3 contains 13 residues. From germline, CDR1 is MNHEY and CDR2 SMNVEV (reference sequence). The V and J ends lost 3 bases and 1 base respectively, with 7 bases between them. This CDR3 reads CASSLAGSYEQYF. The CDR3 coding sequence is TGTGCCAGCAGTTTGGCAGGGTCCTACGAGCAGTACTTC.

This clone was detected once. V gene TRBV3-1 (or the pseudogene TRBV3-2) combines with J gene TRBJ1-5; D not resolved. The CDR3 length is 12 residues. Germline CDR1 is LGHDT and CDR2 is YNNKEL (reference sequence). V gave up 3 bases and J gave up 9 bases, with 9 bases separating them. The CDR3: CASSQEFPPQHF. DNA for the CDR3: TGTGCCAGCAGCCAGGAGTTTCCGCCCCAGCATTTT.

The J gene is TRBJ2-7, the V gene TRBV24-1; 7 bases align to TRBD1. The ends lost 11 bases at V and 0 bases at J; junction bases unmatched: 9. The CDR3 is 14 residues long. Germline CDR1 KGHDR, CDR2 SFDVKD. CDR3 coding DNA: TGTGCCATCCCCTTCCGGGACAGCTCCTACGAGCAGTACTTC. It specifies CAIPFRDSSYEQYF.

The chain carries TRBV7-2 and TRBJ2-3; tentative D call: TRBD2 (6 bases). Germline V gives CDR1 SGHTA, CDR2 FQGNSA. Trimming took 2 bases from V and 2 from J, leaving 11 bases between them. The CDR3 spans 15 residues. Here the CDR3 DNA reads TGTGCCAGCAGCTTACAGCGGGTGGTCACAGATACGCAGTATTTT. Translation: CASSLQRVVTDTQYF.

The chain employs TRBV14 and TRBJ2-1, with D uncertain. CDR1 SGHDN and CDR2 FVKESK come from the germline V gene. This CDR3 contains 12 residues. V was shortened by 3 bases and J by 7 bases, with 7 bases between the two germline ends. The CDR3 bases are TGTGCCAGCAGCCACCTCCGGAATGAGCAGTTCTTC. Protein product: CASSHLRNEQFF.

This chain's CDR3 is CASSQESSSYNEQFF. CDR3 coding DNA: TGTGCCAGCAGCCAAGAGTCGAGCTCCTACAATGAGCAGTTCTTC. This chain uses TRBV7-3 with TRBJ2-1; D is ambiguous. CDR1 is SGHTA, CDR2 FQGTGA, per germline. V was shortened by 5 bases and J by 0 bases, with 11 bases between the two germline ends. This CDR3 has 15 residues.

The chain uses TRBV4-1 and TRBJ2-2, with TRBD2 matching over 10 bases. The germline V gene has CDR1 MGHRA and CDR2 YSYEKL. V shed 0 bases and J 1 base; nucleotides not matched to a gene: 8. This CDR3 has 19 residues. CDR3 residues: CASSQEGVWTSGNTGELFF. CDR3 nucleotides: TGCGCCAGCAGCCAAGAGGGGGTCTGGACTAGCGGGAACACCGGGGAGCTGTTTTTT.

The gene calls are TRBV24-1 and TRBJ1-2; possible D gene TRBD1, 6 bases. The CDR3 runs to 13 residues. CDR1 KGHDR and CDR2 SFDVKD come from the germline V gene. V gave up 4 bases and J gave up 8 bases, with 13 bases separating them. CDR3 amino acids: CATSEPGQRGYTF. The CDR3 DNA reads as TGTGCCACCAGTGAGCCAGGACAGAGAGGCTACACCTTC.

This rearrangement joins TRBV5-1 to TRBJ2-1; tentative D call: TRBD1 (6 bases). V lost 0 bases to trimming and J lost 2 bases, with 15 bases between them. Germline values: CDR1 SGHRS, CDR2 YFSETQ. The CDR3 contains 17 residues. CDR3 in DNA: TGCGCCAGCAGCTTGGCAACCTCAGGGGCCACCTACAATGAGCAGTTCTTC. It encodes CASSLATSGATYNEQFF. The variable domain in full, with the rest retrieved from reference TRBV5-1 and TRBJ2-1, is KAGVTQTPRYLIKTRGQQVTLSCSPISGHRSVSWYQQTPGQGLQFLFEYFSETQRNKGNFPGRFSGRQFSNSRSEMNVSTLELGDSALYLCASSLATSGATYNEQFFGPGTRLTVL.